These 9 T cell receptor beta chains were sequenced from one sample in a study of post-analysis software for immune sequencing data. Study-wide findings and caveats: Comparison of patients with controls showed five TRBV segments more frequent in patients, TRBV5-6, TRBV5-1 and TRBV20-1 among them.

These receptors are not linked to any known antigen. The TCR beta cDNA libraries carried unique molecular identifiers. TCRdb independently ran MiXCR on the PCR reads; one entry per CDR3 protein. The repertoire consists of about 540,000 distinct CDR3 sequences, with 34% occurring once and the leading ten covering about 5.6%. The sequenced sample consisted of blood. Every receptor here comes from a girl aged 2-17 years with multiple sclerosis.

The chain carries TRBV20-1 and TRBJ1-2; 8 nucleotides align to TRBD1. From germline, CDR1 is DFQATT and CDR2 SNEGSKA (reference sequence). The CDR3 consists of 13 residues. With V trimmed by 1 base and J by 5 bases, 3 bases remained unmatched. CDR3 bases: TGCAGTGCTAGAGCCGGGACAGGATATGGCTACACCTTC. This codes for CSARAGTGYGYTF.

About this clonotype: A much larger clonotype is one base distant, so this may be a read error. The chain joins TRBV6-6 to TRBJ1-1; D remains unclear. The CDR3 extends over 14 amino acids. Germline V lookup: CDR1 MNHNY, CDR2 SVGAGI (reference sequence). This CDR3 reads CAGSLLPTNTEAFF. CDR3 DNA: TGTGCCGGCAGTCTACTGCCAACCAACACTGAAGCTTTCTTT.

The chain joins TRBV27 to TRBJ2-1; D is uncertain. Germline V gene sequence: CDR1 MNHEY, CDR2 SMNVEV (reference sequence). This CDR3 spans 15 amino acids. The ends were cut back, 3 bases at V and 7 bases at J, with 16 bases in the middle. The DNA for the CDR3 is TGTGCCAGCAGTTTGGCGTCCACGGGCTGGAATGAGCAGTTCTTC. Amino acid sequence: CASSLASTGWNEQFF.

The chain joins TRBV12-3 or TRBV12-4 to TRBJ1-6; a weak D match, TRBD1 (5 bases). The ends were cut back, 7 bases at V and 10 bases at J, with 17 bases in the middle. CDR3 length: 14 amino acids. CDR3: CASTPTGDLSPLHF. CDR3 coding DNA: TGTGCCAGCACCCCTACGGGGGACCTATCACCCCTCCACTTT.

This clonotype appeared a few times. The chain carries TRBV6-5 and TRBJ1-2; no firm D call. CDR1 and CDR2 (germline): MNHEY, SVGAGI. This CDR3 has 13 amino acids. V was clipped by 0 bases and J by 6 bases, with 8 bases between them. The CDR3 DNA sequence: TGTGCCAGCAGTTACTCGATGGGCGATGGCTACACCTTC. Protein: CASSYSMGDGYTF.

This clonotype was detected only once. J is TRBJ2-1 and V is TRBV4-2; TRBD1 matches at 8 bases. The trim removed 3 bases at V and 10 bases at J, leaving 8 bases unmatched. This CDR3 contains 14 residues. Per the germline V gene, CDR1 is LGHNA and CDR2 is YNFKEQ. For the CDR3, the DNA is TGTGCCAGCAGCCAGGGGGACAGGTCCAACGAGCAGTTCTTC. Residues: CASSQGDRSNEQFF.

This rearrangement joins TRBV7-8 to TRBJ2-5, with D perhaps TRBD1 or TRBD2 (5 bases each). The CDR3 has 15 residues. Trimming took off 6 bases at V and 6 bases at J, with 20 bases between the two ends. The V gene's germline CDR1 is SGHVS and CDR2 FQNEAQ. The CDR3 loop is CASSPGPPGQQTQYF. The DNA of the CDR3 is TGTGCCAGCAGTCCAGGGCCGCCGGGGCAGCAGACCCAGTACTTC.

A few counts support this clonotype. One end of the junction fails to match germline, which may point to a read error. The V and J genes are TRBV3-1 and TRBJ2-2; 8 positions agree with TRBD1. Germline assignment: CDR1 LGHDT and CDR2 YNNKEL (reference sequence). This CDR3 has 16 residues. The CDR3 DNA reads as TGTGCCAGCAGCCCTAGACAGGGGACCTTCACCGGGAAGCTGTTTTTT. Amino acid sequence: CASSPRQGTFTGKLFF.

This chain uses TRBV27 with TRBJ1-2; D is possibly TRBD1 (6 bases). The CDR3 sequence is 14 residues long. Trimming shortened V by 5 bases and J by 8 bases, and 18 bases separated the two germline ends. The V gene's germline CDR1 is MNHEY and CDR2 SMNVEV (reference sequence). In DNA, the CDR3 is TGTGCCAGCAGTGAATGGTTGGGGGGCAAGGGCTACACCTTC. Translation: CASSEWLGGKGYTF.